This T cell receptor beta chain was sequenced during a study of blood T cell repertoires in COVID-19. About the study: There were acute and convalescent COVID-19 samples, and they came from the United States, Italy and Spain. Nucleic acid was either cDNA or gDNA, and it came from T cells, B-cell-depleted T cells, or PBMCs.

The authors' processing: Amplification of reference gene primers provided the estimated nucleated cell counts. Method: immunoSEQ multiplex PCR; TCRdb's copy keeps in-frame clones and lacks some. The DNA was the basis for D and trimming; V, J and clone size are from that table. Counted here are over 50,000 clones, around four fifths occurring once; the ten biggest clones make up under 6%. The CDR3 extends over 12 amino acids. Germline loops: CDR1 MDHEN, CDR2 SYDVKM. Deletions cut 5 bases from V and 11 bases from J, with 15 bases between. V gene TRBV28 combines with J gene TRBJ1-1; D gene unclear. The TCR sequence derives from a man aged 70 or older with acute or convalescent COVID-19. The sample consisted of peripheral blood. The CDR3 region has the DNA TGTGCCAGCAGTCCTCCGGGTGGGTTGGCTTTCTTT. Translated, it gives CASSPPGGLAFF.